These 5 T cell receptor beta chains were all obtained from the same sample, sequenced in a study of identical twins. Each CDR3 protein gets one entry after TCRdb re-called the 5' RACE reads with MiXCR. The data contain fewer than 800,000 distinct CDR3 sequences, just over 7% of them singletons. The sample was also reused in another study, on yellow fever vaccine responses in identical twins.

The sample was PBMCs. Receptor source: a woman in her late teens or twenties in good health.

This clonotype was recorded a few times. The chain joins TRBV28 to TRBJ2-7; the D gene could be TRBD1 or TRBD2 (5 bases each). This CDR3 is built from 15 residues. The V end was cut by 4 bases, the J end by 1 base, with 14 bases between. Germline V gives CDR1 MDHEN, CDR2 SYDVKM. CDR3 nucleotide sequence: TGTGCCAGCAGTTACTCGCCGGGACGGTCCTACGAGCAGTACTTC. This translates into CASSYSPGRSYEQYF.

The chain combines TRBV6-2 or TRBV6-3 with TRBJ1-5, with no clear D. The CDR3 spans 15 residues. The V gene lost 4 bases and the J gene lost 6 bases, with 16 bases spanning the gap. Per the germline V gene, CDR1 is MNHEY and CDR2 is SVGEGT. The CDR3 region is CASSLDRAPFQPQHF. CDR3 nucleotides: TGTGCCAGCAGTTTGGATAGGGCTCCATTTCAGCCCCAGCATTTT.

This rearrangement joins TRBV2 to TRBJ2-1; D unresolved. The CDR3 consists of 10 residues. From germline, CDR1 is SNHLY and CDR2 FYNNEI. V was cut by 7 bases and J by 13 bases, with 11 bases left in between. The CDR3 protein is CASTDRSQFF. The DNA of the CDR3 is TGTGCCAGCACCGACCGGTCACAGTTCTTC.

This clonotype was found many times. This rearrangement joins TRBV28 to TRBJ2-3; no firm D call. The ends were cut back, 6 bases at V and 5 bases at J, with 12 bases in the middle. Germline assignment: CDR1 MDHEN and CDR2 SYDVKM. This CDR3 has 13 amino acids. Written as DNA, the CDR3 is TGTGCCAGCAGCCGACACGACAAAGATACGCAGTATTTT. It is translated as CASSRHDKDTQYF.

This clonotype came up many times. The chain joins TRBV28 to TRBJ2-3; TRBD1 matches 9 bases. From germline, CDR1 is MDHEN and CDR2 SYDVKM. V shed 2 bases and J 3 bases; nucleotides not matched to a gene: 6. The CDR3 sequence is 16 residues long. The DNA for the CDR3 is TGTGCCAGCAGTTTAGATGGGACAGGGTGGACAGATACGCAGTATTTT. It is translated as CASSLDGTGWTDTQYF.